This T cell receptor beta chain was obtained from a study of PD-L1 blockade in urothelial cancer. Study-level information: Patients had received 0 to 3 prior chemotherapy regimens. Blood was analyzed 3 weeks (second dose) and 6 weeks after treatment start.

The templates were synthetic TCR analogs, and they were spiked into each PCR. Using immunoSEQ multiplex PCR, the repertoire was profiled, and TCRdb retains in-frame clones only, with some absent. The sample yields 30,000 to 40,000 clones, just over 90% seen once. Time point meaning: pretreatment peripheral blood. Patients each gave 1 to 8 samples, pretreatment and on-treatment. V lost 6 bases and J lost 0; bases outside the gene matches: 5. Per germline, CDR1 SQVTM and CDR2 ANQGSEA. This CDR3 contains 14 residues. The sample here was PBMCs, taken around atezolizumab (anti-PD-L1) treatment. This clonotype originated in a woman aged 60-75 years with urothelial cancer. The chain is built from TRBV29-1 and TRBJ2-1, with 7 nucleotides matching TRBD2. CDR3 nucleotides: TGCAGCGTCGGAGCGGGAATCTCCTACAATGAGCAGTTCTTC. Translating it yields CSVGAGISYNEQFF.